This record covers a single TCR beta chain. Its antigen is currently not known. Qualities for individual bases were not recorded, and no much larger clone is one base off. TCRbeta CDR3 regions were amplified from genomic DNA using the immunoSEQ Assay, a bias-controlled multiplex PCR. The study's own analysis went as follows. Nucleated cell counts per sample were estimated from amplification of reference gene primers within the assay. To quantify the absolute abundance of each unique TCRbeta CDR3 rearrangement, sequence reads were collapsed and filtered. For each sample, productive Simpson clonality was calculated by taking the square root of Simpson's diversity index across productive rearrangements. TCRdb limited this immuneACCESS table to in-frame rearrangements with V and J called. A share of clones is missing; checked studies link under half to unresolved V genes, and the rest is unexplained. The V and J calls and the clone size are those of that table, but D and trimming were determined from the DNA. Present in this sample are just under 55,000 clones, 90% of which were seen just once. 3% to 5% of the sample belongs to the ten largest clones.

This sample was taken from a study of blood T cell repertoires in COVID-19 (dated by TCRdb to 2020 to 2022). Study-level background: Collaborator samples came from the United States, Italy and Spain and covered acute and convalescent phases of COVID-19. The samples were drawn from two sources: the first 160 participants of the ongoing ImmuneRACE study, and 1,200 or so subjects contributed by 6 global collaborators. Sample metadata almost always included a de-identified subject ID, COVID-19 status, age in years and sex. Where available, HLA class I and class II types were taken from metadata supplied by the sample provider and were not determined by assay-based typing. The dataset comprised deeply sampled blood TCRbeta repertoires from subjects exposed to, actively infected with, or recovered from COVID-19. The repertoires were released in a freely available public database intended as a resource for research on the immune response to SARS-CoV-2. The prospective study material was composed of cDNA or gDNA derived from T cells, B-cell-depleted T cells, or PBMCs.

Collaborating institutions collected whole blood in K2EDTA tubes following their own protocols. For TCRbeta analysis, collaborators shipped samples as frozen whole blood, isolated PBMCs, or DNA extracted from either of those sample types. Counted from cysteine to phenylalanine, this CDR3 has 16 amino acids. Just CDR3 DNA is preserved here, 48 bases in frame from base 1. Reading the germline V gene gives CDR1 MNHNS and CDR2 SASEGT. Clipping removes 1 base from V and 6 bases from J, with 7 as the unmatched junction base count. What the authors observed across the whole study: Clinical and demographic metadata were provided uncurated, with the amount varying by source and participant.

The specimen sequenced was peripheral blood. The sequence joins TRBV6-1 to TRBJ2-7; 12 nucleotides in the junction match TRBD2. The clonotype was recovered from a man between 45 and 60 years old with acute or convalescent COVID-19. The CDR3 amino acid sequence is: CASSEGLAGAPREQYF. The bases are TGTGCCAGCAGTGAAGGACTAGCGGGAGCCCCGCGCGAGCAGTACTTC.